The rows below give T cell receptor beta chains drawn from one sample of a study of T-cell reconstitution after alpha-beta-depleted transplantation in children. TCRdb re-derived calls from the PCR reads in MiXCR, one entry per CDR3 protein. The table lists around 300,000 distinct CDR3 sequences, approximately 23% of them singletons. The source material was PBMCs, mostly from graft donor cells, sampled 180 days after TCRalphabeta/CD19-depleted stem cell transplant. The receptors here all came from a male patient between 10 and 17 years old who had a stem cell transplant for acute lymphoblastic leukemia, so the T cells may come from the graft donor. CDR3s include the opening cysteine and the closing phenylalanine or tryptophan. Fields, in order: V gene, J gene, CDR3 protein.

V: TRBV5-1; J: TRBJ1-2; CDR3: CASSTDPGGYGYTF
V: TRBV10-3; J: TRBJ2-5; CDR3: CAISELGETQYF
V: TRBV5-1; J: TRBJ2-5; CDR3: CASSLLTSGTQETQYF
V: TRBV10-2; J: TRBJ2-3; CDR3: CASSEWTSVGDTQYF
V: TRBV19; J: TRBJ2-5; CDR3: CASSRGGRVQETQYF
V: TRBV27; J: TRBJ2-1; CDR3: CASSQSGSSYNEQFF
V: TRBV7-3; J: TRBJ1-5; CDR3: CASSLGVSRGNQPQHF
V: TRBV5-1; J: TRBJ1-3; CDR3: CASSFGNLGGNTIYF
V: TRBV11-2; J: TRBJ2-7; CDR3: CASSAVRTGAYEQYF
V: TRBV5-1; J: TRBJ2-7; CDR3: CASSSRRQGRLYEQYF
V: TRBV18; J: TRBJ1-1; CDR3: CASSQMNTEAFF
V: TRBV29-1; J: TRBJ2-7; CDR3: CSVEDSGSGGKFYEQYF
V: TRBV10-3; J: TRBJ1-3; CDR3: CAISEWGPRSGNTIYF
V: TRBV20-1; J: TRBJ2-7; CDR3: CSATQIAGASYEQYF
V: TRBV7-6; J: TRBJ2-3; CDR3: CASSFGGTNTDTQYF
V: TRBV27; J: TRBJ2-1; CDR3: CASSLWGASSYNEQFF
V: TRBV20-1; J: TRBJ2-1; CDR3: CSASGTSGYNEQFF
V: TRBV12-3/TRBV12-4; J: TRBJ2-3; CDR3: CASSPTSATDTQYF
V: TRBV10-3; J: TRBJ1-1; CDR3: CAISEDSRNTEAFF
V: TRBV6-6; J: TRBJ2-1; CDR3: CASSFAYNEQFF
V: TRBV6-5; J: TRBJ1-2; CDR3: CASSYSWSQVGYGYTF
V: TRBV5-1; J: TRBJ2-2; CDR3: CASSFGGSRGGELFF
V: TRBV5-1; J: TRBJ2-1; CDR3: CASSLVWGYDNEQFF
V: TRBV11-2; J: TRBJ2-7; CDR3: CASSFDMNEQYF
V: TRBV19; J: TRBJ1-2; CDR3: CASSKGSQRGYTF
V: TRBV24-1; J: TRBJ2-1; CDR3: CATSGSVGREGEQFF
V: TRBV7-9; J: TRBJ1-4; CDR3: CASSLAGRRDDNEKLFF
V: TRBV20-1; J: TRBJ2-7; CDR3: CSAREQGPFSYEQYF
V: TRBV20-1; J: TRBJ2-7; CDR3: CSARDRRGSGEQYF